This T cell receptor beta chain was recovered during a study of a mutant IDH1 vaccine in newly diagnosed glioma. At the level of the study: In weeks 1, 3, 5, 7, 11, 15, 19 and 23, patients were immunized, eight times in all. Overall study findings and caveats: Patients mounted vaccine-induced immune responses in 80% to 95% of cases.

This CDR3 comprises 16 residues. V lost 0 bases and J 1 base, leaving 12 bases between the germline ends. In germline, CDR1 is LGHNA, CDR2 YSLEER. Data came from immunoSEQ multiplex PCR; TCRdb stores just in-frame clones and leaves some out. The profile shows some 26,000 clones, about 70% of them singletons. A word on this clone: Its specificity is unknown.

The time point was: week 11, during vaccination. All doses held 300 ug of mutant IDH1 20-mer peptide, with topical imiquimod. The rearrangement uses TRBV4-3 and TRBJ1-2; TRBD1 is a possible D gene (6 bases). The specimen was peripheral blood mononuclear cells (PBMCs), collected from a glioma patient whose treatment included an IDH1 peptide vaccine. The source of this sequence is a man between 18 and 29 years old with glioma. Some clones in this sample may be carry-over from other donors' samples. The CDR3 reads CASSQDIHRVNYGYTF. CDR3 DNA: TGCGCCAGCAGCCAAGATATCCACAGGGTTAACTATGGCTACACCTTC.